This T cell receptor (beta chain) stems from a study of T cells after yellow fever vaccination. The CDR3 consists of 14 residues. Germline V gene sequence: CDR1 SEHNR, CDR2 FQNEAQ (reference sequence). V gave up 0 bases and J gave up 3 bases, with 9 bases separating them. This clonotype was observed a handful of times. What it binds is unknown. From the 5' RACE reads, TCRdb called clonotypes with MiXCR, one entry per CDR3 protein. Of 620,000 or so distinct CDR3 sequences in the sample, 9% to 15% were seen once. Study-wide findings and caveats: One caveat is that FACS-sorted repertoires could contain abundant clonotypes contaminating from the bulk population. The secondary response was weaker, and its peak arrived faster, on day 5 versus 15.

The rearrangement uses TRBV7-9 and TRBJ2-7; a weak D match, TRBD1 (5 bases). Source: PBMCs, taken on the day of the yellow fever booster vaccination. The sequence came from a man aged 25 to 40 who received the YFV17D yellow fever vaccine. The CDR3 here is CASSLASQDYEQYF. In nucleotides, the CDR3 is TGTGCCAGCAGCTTAGCTTCACAGGACTACGAGCAGTACTTC. The whole variable domain, remainder taken from reference TRBV7-9 and TRBJ2-7, is DTGVSQNPRHKITKRGQNVTFRCDPISEHNRLYWYRQTLGQGPEFLTYFQNEAQLEKSRLLSDRFSAERPKGSFSTLEIQRTEQGDSAMYLCASSLASQDYEQYFGPGTRLTVT.